What follows is one T cell receptor beta chain and its context. The CDR3 covers 9 residues. Per the germline V gene, CDR1 is MNHEY and CDR2 is SVGAGI. The V end was cut by 11 bases, the J end by 5 bases, with 7 bases between. Time point in this sample: peripheral blood 6 weeks after treatment start. Only in-frame clones appear in the TCRdb table, and some are missing; sequencing was by immunoSEQ multiplex PCR. Found here are approximately 36,000 clones, 75% to 90% of them singletons; the top ten hold more than 9%. The data were taken from a study of PD-L1 blockade in urothelial cancer. V usage is TRBV6-5 and J usage is TRBJ2-7; D gene ambiguous. The receptor was derived from a man aged 35 to 55 with urothelial cancer. The material was PBMCs, obtained around atezolizumab (anti-PD-L1) treatment. The CDR3 spells CALPHEQYF. The CDR3 bases are TGTGCCCTTCCCCACGAGCAGTACTTC.